This T cell receptor (beta chain) was sequenced in a study of blood T cells in healthy people across ages. Combining a sample-barcoded 5' primer with a J-beta primer mix, a second PCR ran for 7 to 11 cycles. One entry per CDR3 protein, called by TCRdb with MiXCR from the 5' RACE reads. This sample yields about 970,000 distinct CDR3 sequences, of which roughly 51% are seen a single time; roughly 23% belongs to the top ten. Researchers collected about 9.7 milliliters of peripheral blood from every single donor. V lost 6 bases to trimming and J lost 10 bases, with 16 bases between them. The germline V gene encodes CDR1 PRHDT and CDR2 FYEKMQ (reference sequence). This CDR3 region has 12 residues.

V usage is TRBV13 and J usage is TRBJ2-7, with a possible D match to TRBD2 (6 bases). The sequence derives from a woman aged 55-69 years in good health. Sequencing input: blood. The CDR3 loop reads CASRASAEAQYF. Here the CDR3 DNA reads TGTGCCAGCAGGGCTAGCGCAGAGGCCCAGTACTTC.